These T cell receptor beta chains were read from a single sample in a study of shared clonotypes between healthy human individuals. Generated by immunoSEQ multiplex PCR, the TCRdb table keeps only in-frame clones and is missing some. The table has about 1 million clones, under 80% seen once. The specimen was memory CD4+ T cells sorted from blood. The receptor source for this set is a man between 18 and 29 years old in good health. The CDR3 runs from the conserved cysteine through the conserved F or W. The D gene is left open where the match is weak. Expanded clones are given a class, and other clones once, few, many or no size at all.

>.|TRBJ1-6|TRBV6-5|.
CASSYRRNSPLHF
TGTGCCAGCAGTTACCGCCGCAATTCACCCCTCCACTTT
>once|TRBJ1-1|TRBV10-3|.
CAISDGTQNTEAFF
TGTGCCATCAGTGATGGGACACAGAACACTGAAGCTTTCTTT
>once|TRBJ2-1|TRBV10-3|.
CAISEEMGVSEQFF
TGTGCCATCAGTGAGGAAATGGGGGTATCTGAGCAGTTCTTC
>.|TRBJ1-2|TRBV5-1|.
CASSIDSYGYTF
TGCGCCAGCAGCATTGACAGCTATGGCTACACCTTC
>few|TRBJ2-7|TRBV5-4|TRBD1
CASSLSTGRAEQYF
TGTGCCAGCAGCTTGTCGACAGGGCGCGCCGAGCAGTACTTC
>.|TRBJ1-2|TRBV6-1|.
CASSEAVGPSF
TGTGCCAGCAGTGAAGCGGTGGGACCTAGCTTC
>many|TRBJ2-3|TRBV18|.
CASSPNEADTQYF
TGTGCCAGCTCACCAAACGAAGCAGATACGCAGTATTTT
>.|TRBJ1-6|TRBV5-1|TRBD1
CASSAQTGARNSPLHF
TGCGCCAGCAGCGCCCAGACAGGGGCCCGGAATTCACCCCTCCACTTT
>.|TRBJ2-2|TRBV29-1|.
CSVTTNTGELFF
TGCAGCGTAACAACGAACACCGGGGAGCTGTTTTTT
>.|TRBJ1-1|TRBV18|.
CASSLLEGNTEAFF
TGTGCCAGCTCACTCCTAGAGGGGAACACTGAAGCTTTCTTT
>few|TRBJ1-6|TRBV2|.
CASRADHNSPLHF
TGTGCCAGCAGGGCCGACCATAATTCACCCCTCCACTTT
>.|TRBJ2-1|TRBV5-1|TRBD2
CASSPQPTSGGHNEQFF
TGCGCCAGCAGCCCTCAGCCGACTAGCGGGGGCCACAATGAGCAGTTCTTC
>.|TRBJ1-2|TRBV30|TRBD1
CAWSVGQGVDGYTF
TGTGCCTGGAGTGTCGGACAGGGCGTCGATGGCTACACCTTC
>.|TRBJ2-5|TRBV5-1|.
CASSSYPGRIRETQYF
TGCGCCAGCAGCTCCTATCCCGGGAGAATCCGAGAGACCCAGTACTTC
>.|TRBJ2-5|TRBV30|.
CAWTKGWGETQYF
TGTGCCTGGACCAAAGGATGGGGAGAGACCCAGTACTTC
>.|TRBJ1-6|TRBV6-4|TRBD1
CASRVRDRGDSYNSPLHF
TGTGCCAGCAGGGTCCGGGACAGGGGCGACTCCTATAATTCACCCCTCCACTTT
>.|TRBJ1-5|TRBV7-9|.
CASSLGAGNQPQHF
TGTGCCAGCAGCTTAGGGGCAGGAAATCAGCCCCAGCATTTT
>.|TRBJ2-1|TRBV7-2|TRBD2
CASSHVRTSGGRGDEQFF
TGTGCCAGCAGCCACGTGCGGACGTCGGGAGGGAGAGGGGATGAGCAGTTCTTC
>.|TRBJ1-6|TRBV6-1|.
CASSEIMSSYNSPLHF
TGTGCCAGCAGTGAAATAATGAGCTCCTATAATTCACCCCTCCACTTT
>once|TRBJ2-5|TRBV5-6|.
CASSLDSLYWDSTQYF
TGTGCCAGCAGCTTGGATTCCCTTTATTGGGATTCGACCCAGTACTTC
>.|TRBJ2-1|TRBV30|.
CAWSVRPTARSSYNEQFF
TGTGCCTGGAGTGTAAGGCCGACAGCTCGGAGCTCCTACAATGAGCAGTTCTTC
>few|TRBJ1-2|TRBV7-2|.
CASSLGSSGGMRSYGYTF
TGTGCCAGCAGCTTAGGGTCGTCAGGAGGTATGCGAAGCTATGGCTACACCTTC
>few|TRBJ1-1|TRBV30|.
CAWSLEGPEAFF
TGTGCCTGGAGTCTAGAAGGTCCCGAAGCTTTCTTT
>.|TRBJ1-3|TRBV10-3|TRBD1
CAIRSMVQGGSGNTIYF
TGTGCCATCAGATCCATGGTACAGGGGGGCTCTGGAAACACCATATATTTT
>.|TRBJ2-3|TRBV10-2|TRBD2
CASRLAGSTDTQYF
TGCGCCAGCAGGCTAGCGGGTAGCACAGATACGCAGTATTTT
>once|TRBJ2-5|TRBV21-1|.
CASSKDRQQVPPETQYF
TGTGCCAGCAGCAAAGATAGGCAGCAGGTACCCCCAGAGACCCAGTACTTC
>.|TRBJ1-3|TRBV19|.
CASTRGGNTIYF
TGTGCCAGTACTCGGGGTGGAAACACCATATATTTT
>.|TRBJ2-1|TRBV2|TRBD1
CASSDRGLNNEQFF
TGTGCCAGCAGTGACAGGGGGCTTAACAATGAGCAGTTCTTC
>many|TRBJ2-5|TRBV30|TRBD1
CAWSTGGAETQYF
TGTGCCTGGAGTACAGGGGGCGCAGAGACCCAGTACTTC
>.|TRBJ1-2|TRBV19|.
CASSVEKSGYTF
TGTGCCAGTAGTGTAGAGAAATCTGGCTACACCTTC
>.|TRBJ2-3|TRBV5-6|TRBD2
CASSLKSGGVNTQYF
TGTGCCAGCAGCTTGAAGAGCGGGGGGGTAAATACGCAGTATTTT
>.|TRBJ1-1|TRBV30|.
CAWMEGGINTEAFF
TGTGCCTGGATGGAGGGCGGAATAAACACTGAAGCTTTCTTT
>few|TRBJ1-1|TRBV29-1|.
CSVNYPGSRDTEAFF
TGCAGCGTCAACTACCCAGGGAGTAGGGACACTGAAGCTTTCTTT
>.|TRBJ2-6|TRBV6-5|.
CASSYGMVGANVLTF
TGTGCCAGCAGTTATGGCATGGTAGGGGCCAACGTCCTGACTTTC
>.|TRBJ2-1|TRBV7-2|TRBD1
CASSLAGQGANEQFF
TGTGCCAGCAGCTTAGCTGGGCAGGGGGCCAATGAGCAGTTCTTC
>few|TRBJ1-5|TRBV30|TRBD1
CAWDEGAGQPQHF
TGTGCCTGGGATGAGGGGGCAGGGCAGCCCCAGCATTTT
>.|TRBJ1-6|TRBV7-9|.
CASSLRQANSPLHF
TGTGCCAGCAGCTTAAGACAGGCAAATTCACCCCTCCACTTT
>.|TRBJ2-5|TRBV13|TRBD2
CASSLGLNLLSGGTQYF
TGTGCCAGCAGCTTAGGCCTCAATCTACTATCGGGAGGGACCCAGTACTTC
>.|TRBJ1-2|TRBV5-1|.
CASSWGNQGNYGYTF
TGCGCCAGCAGCTGGGGAAATCAGGGGAACTATGGCTACACCTTC
>.|TRBJ2-7|TRBV28|TRBD1
CASSLPPGQGNGVTYEQYF
TGTGCCAGCAGCCTACCTCCGGGACAGGGTAATGGGGTTACCTACGAGCAGTACTTC
>.|TRBJ2-7|TRBV5-1|TRBD2
CASSPPGLAGISSYEQYF
TGCGCCAGCAGCCCACCAGGGCTAGCGGGAATTAGCTCCTACGAGCAGTACTTC
>.|TRBJ1-2|TRBV5-1|.
CASSFDINYGYTF
TGCGCCAGCAGCTTTGATATAAACTATGGCTACACCTTC